This T cell receptor (beta chain) was recovered during a study of Ad26.COV2.S vaccination and SARS-CoV-2 variants. Produced via immunoSEQ multiplex PCR; TCRdb's table is partial and in-frame only. The sample has around 300,000 clones; around 89% are singletons. This clone has a handful of counts. Treatment of the sample: around 19 received Ad26.COV2.S at low or high dose, single or two shots; 5 received placebo; per-sample allocation not given. All samples were drawn on day 63, counting from the first vaccine or placebo injection. Vaccine was an Ad26 vector expressing Wuhan-strain SARS-CoV-2 spike. The germline CDR1 and CDR2 sequences are LNHDA and SQIVND (reference sequence). The junction had 8 bases not matched to a gene; V was cut back by 4 bases and J by 1 base. The CDR3 has 17 residues.

This specimen was peripheral blood, taken in a trial of Ad26.COV2.S vaccine versus placebo. This TCR came from a person aged 18-65 years who received the Ad26.COV2.S COVID-19 vaccine or a placebo. V usage is TRBV19 and J usage is TRBJ2-1, with 9 bases fitting TRBD2. The CDR3 spells CASSSLAGSGSYNEQFF. The CDR3, as DNA: TGTGCCAGTAGTAGCCTAGCGGGAAGCGGTTCCTACAATGAGCAGTTCTTC.